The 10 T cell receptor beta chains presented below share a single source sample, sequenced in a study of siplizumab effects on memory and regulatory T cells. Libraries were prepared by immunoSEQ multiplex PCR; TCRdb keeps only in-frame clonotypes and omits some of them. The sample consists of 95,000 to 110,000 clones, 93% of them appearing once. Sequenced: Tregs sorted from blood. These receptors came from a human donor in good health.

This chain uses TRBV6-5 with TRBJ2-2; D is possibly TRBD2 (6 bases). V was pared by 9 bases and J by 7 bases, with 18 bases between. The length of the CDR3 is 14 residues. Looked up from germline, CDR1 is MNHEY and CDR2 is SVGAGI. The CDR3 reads CASGMGGSFGELFF. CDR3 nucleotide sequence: TGTGCCAGTGGAATGGGGGGAAGTTTCGGGGAGCTGTTTTTT.

The CDR3 region has the DNA TGTGCCACCAGCAGAGCGGGGCCGCTCCGTAACTATGGCTACACCTTC. Translating it yields CATSRAGPLRNYGYTF. The rearrangement links TRBV15 to TRBJ1-2, with a tentative D call TRBD1 (5 bases). Germline CDR1 LNHNV, CDR2 YYDKDF (reference sequence). The CDR3 totals 16 residues. The V and J ends lost 1 base and 1 base respectively, with 13 bases between them.

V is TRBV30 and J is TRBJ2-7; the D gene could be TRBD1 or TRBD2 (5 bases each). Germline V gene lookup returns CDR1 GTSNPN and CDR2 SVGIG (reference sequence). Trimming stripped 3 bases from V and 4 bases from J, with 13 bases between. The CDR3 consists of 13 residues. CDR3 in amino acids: CAWRPGPLYEQYF. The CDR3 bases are TGTGCCTGGAGGCCGGGGCCGTTATACGAGCAGTACTTC.

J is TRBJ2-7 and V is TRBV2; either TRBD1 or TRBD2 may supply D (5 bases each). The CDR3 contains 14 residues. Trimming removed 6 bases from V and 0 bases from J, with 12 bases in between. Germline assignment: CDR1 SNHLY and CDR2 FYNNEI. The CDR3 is CASSTGTVSYEQYF. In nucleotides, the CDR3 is TGTGCCAGCAGCACCGGGACGGTCTCCTACGAGCAGTACTTC.

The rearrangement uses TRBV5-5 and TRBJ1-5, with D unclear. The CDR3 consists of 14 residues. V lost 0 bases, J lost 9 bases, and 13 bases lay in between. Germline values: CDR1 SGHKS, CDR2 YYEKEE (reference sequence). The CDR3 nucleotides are TGTGCCAGCAGCTTGGCACCTGAGTCGGCGCCCCAGCATTTT. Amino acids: CASSLAPESAPQHF.

The CDR3 coding sequence is TGTGCCAGTAGTATAACCGGGACAGGGAGCCAAGAGACCCAGTACTTC. It is translated as CASSITGTGSQETQYF. This chain connects TRBV19 to TRBJ2-5; 9 bases align to TRBD1. The V segment lost 2 bases and the J segment 1 base; nucleotides outside the gene matches: 5. CDR3 size: 16 residues. Germline V gives CDR1 LNHDA, CDR2 SQIVND (reference sequence). The full variable domain, completed using reference TRBV19 and TRBJ2-5, is DGGITQSPKYLFRKEGQNVTLSCEQNLNHDAMYWYRQDPGQGLRLIYYSQIVNDFQKGDIAEGYSVSREKKESFPLTVTSAQKNPTAFYLCASSITGTGSQETQYFGPGTRLLVL.

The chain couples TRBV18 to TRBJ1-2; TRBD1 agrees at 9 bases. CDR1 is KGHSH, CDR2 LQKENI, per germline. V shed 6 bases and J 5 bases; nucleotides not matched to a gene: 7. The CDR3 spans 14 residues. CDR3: CASSPPGQGYGYTF. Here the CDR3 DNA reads TGTGCCAGCTCTCCTCCGGGACAGGGTTATGGCTACACCTTC.

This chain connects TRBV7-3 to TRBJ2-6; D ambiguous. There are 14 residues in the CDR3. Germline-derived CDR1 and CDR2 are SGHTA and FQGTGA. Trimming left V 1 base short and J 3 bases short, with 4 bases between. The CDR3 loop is CASSLIGGANVLTF. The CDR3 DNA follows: TGTGCCAGCAGCTTAATTGGTGGGGCCAACGTCCTGACTTTC.

CDR3 DNA sequence: TGTGCCAGCAGGATGCGGGGTGGAGCCTATGGCTACACCTTC. Amino acid sequence: CASRMRGGAYGYTF. The chain joins TRBV6-1 to TRBJ1-2, with unresolved D. Trimming pared 6 bases from V and 4 bases from J, leaving 15 bases between. The CDR3 contains 14 residues. CDR1 MNHNS and CDR2 SASEGT come from the germline V gene.

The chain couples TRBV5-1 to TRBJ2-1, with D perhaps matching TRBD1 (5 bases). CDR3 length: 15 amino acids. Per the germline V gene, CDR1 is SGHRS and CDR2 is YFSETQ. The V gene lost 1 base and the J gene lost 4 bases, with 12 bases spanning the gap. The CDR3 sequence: CASSLSAGLYNEQFF. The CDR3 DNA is TGCGCCAGCAGCTTGTCGGCAGGGCTATACAATGAGCAGTTCTTC.